The following is a TCR beta chain sequence with its context. The specificity of this receptor is unknown. It has no much larger one-base neighbor in the sample; base qualities were not kept. This sample is part of a study of OX40 agonist ivuxolimab in advanced cancers. As for the study more broadly: The costimulatory receptor OX40 (CD134) was targeted by ivuxolimab, a fully human IgG2 agonistic monoclonal antibody. Intravenous ivuxolimab was administered to patients every 2 weeks at six dose levels: 0.01, 0.1, 0.3, 1.5, 3 and 10 mg/kg. Of the approximately 53 patients in dose escalation, some 19 had hepatocellular carcinoma, around 15 had melanoma, 9 had renal cell carcinoma and 9 had head and neck cancer. In the dose-escalation cohort, roughly 80% of patients were male, and the mean age was around 60 years, with a range of roughly 20 to 80. Prior anti-PD-1, anti-PD-L1 or anti-CTLA-4 therapy was permitted, and checkpoint inhibitors had been received by 30% to 40% of dose-escalation patients. Three dose-escalation patients achieved partial responses, one with hepatocellular carcinoma and two with cutaneous melanoma. Peripheral TCRbeta sequencing was intended to test whether TCR sequence diversity was altered and clonal T-cell expansion was caused by ivuxolimab. The paper reports the monotherapy dose-escalation portion (N ≈ 50 patients) of the phase I ivuxolimab trial. What the study reported, not specific to this receptor: Antigen specificity was not determined for the clonally expanded peripheral T cells. Low levels of normalized T-cell clonal expansion were also seen in some patients who did not respond. In the 0.1-3.0 mg/kg groups, partial responders were among the patients with the lowest normalized peripheral clonal expansion, particularly in CD8+ T cells. At doses of 0.1 to 3.0 mg/kg, clonal expansion of both CD4+ and CD8+ T cells in blood was seen between baseline and week 6. After ivuxolimab, expanded clones were on average more numerous among CD8+ T cells than among CD4+ T cells.

The trial excluded patients who had a history of autoimmune disease or who were on systemic immunosuppression. Peripheral blood for TCR sequencing was collected from all dose cohorts at baseline, on cycle 4 day 1, and on cycle 7 day 1. Samples were obtained from an open-label, multicenter, first-in-human phase I dose-escalation trial of ivuxolimab. Adults with locally advanced or metastatic melanoma, renal cell carcinoma, hepatocellular carcinoma or head and neck squamous cell carcinoma were enrolled in the trial. Before TCR sequencing, CD4+ T cells and CD8+ T cells were sorted from peripheral blood as separate populations. To sequence the TCRbeta CDR3 region, genomic DNA was isolated from the sorted cells. The immunoSEQ Assay was used to sequence the TCRbeta CDR3 regions. TCRdb took this table from immuneACCESS and kept in-frame rearrangements with V and J called. Such tables lack part of the clones; where checked against another copy, unresolved V genes explain under half of the gap, and the rest is unexplained. The sample contains 55,000 to 70,000 clones, about 84% of them found a single time. Of the sample, about 3% falls within the top ten clones.

The germline V gene encodes CDR1 SGHAT and CDR2 FQNNGV. V loses 0 bases, J loses 6 bases, and the germline ends lie 11 bases apart. Its CDR3 holds 14 amino acids, cysteine through phenylalanine. The only DNA kept is the CDR3, 42 bases in frame from the first base. The sequence derives from an adult with an advanced solid tumor such as melanoma, head and neck, liver or kidney cancer. This material consisted of CD4+ or CD8+ T cells sorted from blood, taken in a trial of the OX40 agonist ivuxolimab. The chain is assembled from TRBV11-2 and TRBJ1-1; confidence is insufficient to name the D gene. CDR3 sequence: CASSLDRATAEAFF. The DNA is as follows: TGTGCCAGCAGCTTAGATCGGGCCACAGCTGAAGCTTTCTTT.